Presented here are 27 T cell receptor beta chains from one specimen sequenced in a study of monozygotic twins with inflammatory bowel disease. Reanalyzing the 5' RACE reads, TCRdb keeps one entry per CDR3 protein, without DNA. Reported are around 99,000 distinct CDR3 sequences; the ten largest clones contain over 10%. Sample: blood. These receptors all come from a human donor with ulcerative colitis or Crohn's disease, or a healthy co-twin of an affected twin (not recorded which).

This chain joins TRBV7-2 and TRBJ2-7; TCRdb selects TRBD1, and the lack of DNA leaves this call unchecked. Per germline, CDR1 SGHTA and CDR2 FQGNSA. This CDR3 has 15 residues. CDR3 loop: CASSSFDRGDGEQYF. The variable domain in full, completed from reference TRBV7-2 and TRBJ2-7, reads GAGVSQSPSNKVTEKGKDVELRCDPISGHTALYWYRQSLGQGLEFLIYFQGNSAPDKSGLPSDRFSAERTGGSVSTLTIQRTQQEDSAVYLCASSSFDRGDGEQYFGPGTRLTVT.

V gene TRBV5-1 combines with J gene TRBJ2-1; TCRdb picks TRBD2, but there is no DNA to check that call. The V gene's germline CDR1 is SGHRS and CDR2 YFSETQ. The CDR3 totals 15 residues. The CDR3: CASSLLAGAYNEQFF.

Here the CDR3 reads CASSYQHSHYEQYF. This rearrangement joins TRBV27 to TRBJ2-7. This CDR3 contains 14 residues. Germline CDR1 is MNHEY and CDR2 is SMNVEV (reference sequence).

This rearrangement joins TRBV4-1 to TRBJ1-1; the D call from TCRdb, TRBD1, cannot be confirmed without DNA. The CDR3 loop spans 14 amino acids. Germline CDR1 reads MGHRA; CDR2 reads YSYEKL. The CDR3 protein is CASSRGQGNTEAFF.

The V and J genes are TRBV28 and TRBJ2-2; the D gene TCRdb calls, TRBD1, cannot be checked with no DNA. Germline V lookup: CDR1 MDHEN, CDR2 SYDVKM. This CDR3 has 16 amino acids. CDR3 residues: CASSRRTGVRGGELFF.

V usage is TRBV6-5 and J usage is TRBJ2-2. This CDR3 region has 14 residues. Germline V gene sequence: CDR1 MNHEY, CDR2 SVGAGI. The CDR3 reads CASSYDSGTGELFF.

This chain uses TRBV27 with TRBJ1-2; TCRdb picks TRBD1, but there is no DNA to check that call. This CDR3 spans 15 amino acids. Per germline, CDR1 MNHEY and CDR2 SMNVEV (reference sequence). Here the CDR3 reads CASSLSGTRLYGYTF.

The chain joins TRBV5-1 to TRBJ2-3. This CDR3 region has 13 residues. Germline assignment: CDR1 SGHRS and CDR2 YFSETQ. Here the CDR3 reads CASSLGPADTQYF.

The chain joins TRBV7-9 to TRBJ2-4. CDR3 size: 11 residues. The germline gives CDR1 SEHNR, CDR2 FQNEAQ (reference sequence). CDR3 in amino acids: CASSPDEIQYF. Drawing the rest from reference TRBV7-9 and TRBJ2-4, the complete variable domain is DTGVSQNPRHKITKRGQNVTFRCDPISEHNRLYWYRQTLGQGPEFLTYFQNEAQLEKSRLLSDRFSAERPKGSFSTLEIQRTEQGDSAMYLCASSPDEIQYFGAGTRLSVL.

V usage is TRBV28 and J usage is TRBJ2-1; absent DNA, TCRdb's TRBD1 call cannot be checked. Germline CDR1 reads MDHEN; CDR2 reads SYDVKM. The CDR3 consists of 13 residues. The CDR3 sequence is CASSPPGYNEQFF.

The chain couples TRBV19 to TRBJ2-5; TCRdb outputs TRBD1, but without DNA this stays unchecked. CDR3 length: 18 residues. Germline loops: CDR1 LNHDA, CDR2 SQIVND (reference sequence). The CDR3 reads CASSFQGPSRGFQETQYF.

The chain joins TRBV2 to TRBJ2-1; TCRdb's D gene call, TRBD2, goes unchecked for lack of DNA. This CDR3 has 13 amino acids. Germline CDR1 is SNHLY and CDR2 is FYNNEI. Here the CDR3 reads CALGPGLAHEQFF.

The chain links TRBV5-1 to TRBJ1-1; with no DNA, the TCRdb D assignment of TRBD1 cannot be verified. Per the germline V gene, CDR1 is SGHRS and CDR2 is YFSETQ. The CDR3 length is 14 residues. The chain's CDR3 is CASSLLQGNTEAFF.

The J gene is TRBJ1-1, the V gene TRBV30. The CDR3 contains 14 residues. Germline V gene lookup returns CDR1 GTSNPN and CDR2 SVGIG (reference sequence). The CDR3 reads CAWSVQPLNTEAFF.

The chain links TRBV15 to TRBJ1-5. The CDR3 is 14 residues long. CDR1 and CDR2 (germline): LNHNV, YYDKDF (reference sequence). CDR3 sequence reads: CATSGGLSNQPQHF.

The V call is TRBV2, the J call TRBJ1-4; TCRdb gives TRBD1 as the D gene, but with no DNA this cannot be confirmed. CDR3 length: 18 residues. Looked up from germline, CDR1 is SNHLY and CDR2 is FYNNEI. This chain's CDR3 is CASSPPGQVGLANEKLFF.

V is TRBV12-3 or TRBV12-4 and J is TRBJ1-1; the D call from TCRdb, TRBD1, cannot be confirmed without DNA. The CDR3 extends over 13 amino acids. The CDR3 here is CASSTTGKTEAFF.

The CDR3: CASSQVSGSYEQYF. This chain joins TRBV3-1 and TRBJ2-7. The CDR3 spans 14 residues. Germline loops: CDR1 LGHDT, CDR2 YNNKEL (reference sequence).

The V and J genes are TRBV12-3 or TRBV12-4 and TRBJ2-3. The CDR3 loop spans 12 amino acids. CDR3 region: CASSFNLDTQYF.

The CDR3 protein is CATSQPRVSGANVLTF. The chain couples TRBV15 to TRBJ2-6; TCRdb outputs TRBD1, but without DNA this stays unchecked. This CDR3 has 16 amino acids. From germline, CDR1 is LNHNV and CDR2 YYDKDF (reference sequence).

The V gene is TRBV29-1, the J gene TRBJ1-1; TCRdb lists TRBD1, though no DNA is available to test this call. This CDR3 comprises 14 residues. Germline values: CDR1 SQVTM, CDR2 ANQGSEA. The chain's CDR3 is CSAYTGQGIPEAFF.

The V gene is TRBV2, the J gene TRBJ1-1; TCRdb names TRBD1, which stays unverified in the absence of DNA. CDR3 size: 12 residues. Germline CDR1 reads SNHLY; CDR2 reads FYNNEI. The CDR3 loop is CASEGGSTEAFF. The full variable domain, its missing parts supplied by reference TRBV2 and TRBJ1-1, is EPEVTQTPSHQVTQMGQEVILRCVPISNHLYFYWYRQILGQKVEFLVSFYNNEISEKSEIFDDQFSVERPDGSNFTLKIRSTKLEDSAMYFCASEGGSTEAFFGQGTRLTVV.

V is TRBV7-6 and J is TRBJ2-1; there is no DNA to check the TCRdb D call of TRBD2. The length of the CDR3 is 20 residues. Looked up from germline, CDR1 is SGHVS and CDR2 is FNYEAQ. The CDR3 here is CASSPEPTLLAGRVSGEQFF.

The chain recombines TRBV5-1 with TRBJ2-6; TCRdb picks TRBD1, but there is no DNA to check that call. The CDR3 runs 17 residues. CDR1 and CDR2 from the germline V gene are SGHRS and YFSETQ. This CDR3 reads CASTKNTGAGGANVLTF.

The J gene is TRBJ1-4, the V gene TRBV15; the TCRdb D gene call, TRBD1, has no DNA to confirm it. CDR3 length: 15 residues. CDR1 is LNHNV, CDR2 YYDKDF, per germline (reference sequence). The CDR3 sequence is CATSIQTGASEKLFF.

The J gene is TRBJ2-7, the V gene TRBV28. The V gene's germline CDR1 is MDHEN and CDR2 SYDVKM. The CDR3 totals 14 residues. The CDR3 region is CASSLRGRSYEQYF.

The chain links TRBV10-3 to TRBJ1-2. Germline V lookup: CDR1 ENHRY, CDR2 SYGVKD. This CDR3 has 12 residues. The CDR3 region is CAIKGFYYGYTF.